Only a few counts were recorded for the clone carrying this T cell receptor (beta chain). This sample was included in a study of beta chain features in type 1 diabetes. The investigators reverse transcribed all of the isolated RNA, so they sequenced expressed TCRB transcripts. Produced via immunoSEQ multiplex PCR; TCRdb's table is partial and in-frame only. The table has 250,000 to 350,000 clones, 11% seen once. Germline V gives CDR1 GTSNPN, CDR2 SVGIG (reference sequence). The CDR3 is 13 amino acids. V was trimmed by 0 bases and J by 2 bases, leaving 8 bases between them. The sequence derives from a woman aged 25 to 39 in good health. Sequenced material: naive CD4+ T cells from blood. The chain uses TRBV30 and TRBJ2-7, with D hard to call. The CDR3 bases are TGTGCCTGGAGTGTAACATCCACCTACGAGCAGTACTTC. This encodes CAWSVTSTYEQYF.